This record concerns one T cell receptor beta chain sequence. What it recognizes is unknown. This specimen comes from a study of T-cell reconstitution after alpha-beta-depleted transplantation in children. Study outcomes and limitations: Alpha-beta T cells present about two months after transplant were reported to originate from several hundred expanded graft clones. After transplant, high TCRbeta diversity at day 60 in some patients arose from surviving recipient T cells and thymic progenitors. One year after transplant, T-cell counts and diversity came mostly from newly produced T cells.

This sample's TCRbeta library carried unique molecular identifier barcodes. Via MiXCR, TCRdb re-called the PCR reads, giving one row per CDR3 protein. The sample has about 580,000 distinct CDR3 sequences, under 30% seen once; the top ten hold approximately 14%. CDR3 length: 17 amino acids. In germline, CDR1 is SGHVS, CDR2 FQNEAQ. Trimming cost V 3 bases and J 3 bases; bases outside gene matches: 12. The sample consisted of PBMCs, mostly from graft donor cells, taken 360 days after TCRalphabeta/CD19-depleted stem cell transplant. The sequence was collected from a boy in the first two years of life who had a stem cell transplant for acute myeloid leukemia, so the T cells may come from the graft donor. This chain uses TRBV7-8 with TRBJ2-3, with TRBD1 identical over 7 bases. CDR3 sequence (DNA): TGTGCCAGCAGCTTTCGCGACAGGGTGCGTCCGACAGATACGCAGTATTTT. Protein: CASSFRDRVRPTDTQYF.